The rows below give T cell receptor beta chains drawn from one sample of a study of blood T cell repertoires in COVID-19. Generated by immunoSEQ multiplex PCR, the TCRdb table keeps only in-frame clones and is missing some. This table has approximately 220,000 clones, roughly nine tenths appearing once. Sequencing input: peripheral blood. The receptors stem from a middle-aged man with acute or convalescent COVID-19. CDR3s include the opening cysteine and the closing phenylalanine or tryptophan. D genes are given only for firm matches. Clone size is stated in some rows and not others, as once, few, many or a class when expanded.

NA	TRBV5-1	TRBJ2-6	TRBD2	TGCGCCAGCAGCCTCCGAGTAGCGGGGGCCGGCTCTGGGGCCAACGTCCTGACTTTC	CASSLRVAGAGSGANVLTF
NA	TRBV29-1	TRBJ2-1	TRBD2	TGCAGCGTTGAAGGGACTAGCGGGAGGGCCTTGAGCTCCTACAATGAGCAGTTCTTC	CSVEGTSGRALSSYNEQFF
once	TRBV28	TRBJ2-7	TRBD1	TGTGCCAGCAGTTCCCCCCCAGGGGGCATATACGAGCAGTACTTC	CASSSPPGGIYEQYF
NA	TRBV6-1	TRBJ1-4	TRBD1	TGTGCCAGCAGTGGGGGACAGGGTGTAAGTTCAGGTGAAAAACTGTTTTTT	CASSGGQGVSSGEKLFF
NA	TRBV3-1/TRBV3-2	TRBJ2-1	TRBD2	TGTGCCAGCGCCCGGGGGGTCAGCTCCTACAATGAGCAGTTCTTC	CASARGVSSYNEQFF
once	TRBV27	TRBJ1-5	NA	TGTGCCAGCAGTTTAACAGTCTTTACTCCCCAGCATTTT	CASSLTVFTPQHF
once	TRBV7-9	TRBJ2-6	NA	TGTGCCAGCAGCTCCCAATCCAGGGTCTCTGGGGCCAACGTCCTGACTTTC	CASSSQSRVSGANVLTF
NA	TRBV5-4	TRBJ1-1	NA	TGTGCCAGCAGCTTGGGACCCGACCCGAGGGACACTGAAGCTTTCTTT	CASSLGPDPRDTEAFF
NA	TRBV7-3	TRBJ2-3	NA	TGTGCCAGCAGCTTAACTGGACAGGATACGCAGTATTTT	CASSLTGQDTQYF
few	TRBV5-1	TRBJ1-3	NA	TGCGCCAGCAGCTTGGGACAGTCTCTCTCTGGAAACACCATATATTTT	CASSLGQSLSGNTIYF
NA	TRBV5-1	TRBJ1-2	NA	TGCGCCAGCAGCTTGAACAGCTATGGCTACACCTTC	CASSLNSYGYTF